There are a few counts of the clone carrying this T cell receptor (beta chain). What it recognizes is unknown. The protocol was immunoSEQ multiplex PCR, while the TCRdb copy is restricted to in-frame clones and leaves out a portion. The table lists around 1.9 million clones, over 85% of them singletons. Per the germline V gene, CDR1 is MNHEY and CDR2 is SMNVEV (reference sequence). V was pared by 4 bases and J by 5 bases, with 10 bases of the junction left unmatched. The CDR3 loop spans 16 amino acids. The data belong to a study of shared clonotypes between healthy human individuals. Whole-study context: CD4 naive cells filled three plates per donor, CD4 memory three, CD8 naive two and CD8 memory one.

General study results and limits: Among non-shared clonotypes, generation probabilities were lower than among those shared by all four donors.

Terminally differentiated effector memory CD45RA+ cells were excluded from the naive CD8 cells, which were CD45RO-negative and positively selected for CCR7. The TCR was taken from a man in his late teens or twenties in good health. Some clones in this sample may be carry-over from other donors' samples. The specimen sequenced was naive CD8+ T cells from PBMCs. The chain carries TRBV27 and TRBJ1-5; 8 bases line up with TRBD1. CDR3 sequence reads: CASSSDYRGRHQPQHF. The CDR3 region has the DNA TGTGCCAGCAGTTCCGACTACAGGGGGAGGCATCAGCCCCAGCATTTT.